Below are 7 T cell receptor beta chains sequenced from a single sample in a study of T cell repertoires in aging, cancer and after chemotherapy. Rearranged V-D-J TRB sequences were amplified with a mixed TRB-A/B primer pool. TCRdb reanalysed the multiplex PCR reads using MiXCR and keeps one entry per CDR3 protein. The sample shows some 8,900 distinct CDR3 sequences, 30% to 40% of them seen only once. Amplification of TCR beta used genomic DNA extracted from peripheral blood. The specimen sequenced was blood. The receptors shown here come from a human donor in good health.

This clonotype ranks as medium-sized (0.01 to 0.1%). The V call is TRBV11-3, the J call TRBJ2-1, with 14 bases fitting TRBD2. V was pared by 3 bases and J by 0 bases, with 19 bases of the junction left unmatched. The CDR3 covers 23 residues. The V gene's germline CDR1 is SGHNT and CDR2 YENEEA. DNA of the CDR3: TGTGCCAGCAGCTTTGCCCCTTTTGGTGGGACTAGCGGGGGTGGGGGCTCCTACAATGAGCAGTTCTTC. Amino acid sequence: CASSFAPFGGTSGGGGSYNEQFF.

The V and J genes are TRBV29-1 and TRBJ1-2; D might be TRBD1 (6 bases). V was trimmed by 6 bases and J by 6 bases, leaving 23 bases between them. This CDR3 is 15 amino acids long. Germline CDR1 SQVTM, CDR2 ANQGSEA. CDR3 nucleotides: TGCAGCGTGGGACACCGGGAGGGAGGGGAGCATGGCTACACCTTC. Its protein product is CSVGHREGGEHGYTF. Full variable domain (outside the CDR3, taken from reference TRBV29-1 and TRBJ1-2): SAVISQKPSRDICQRGTSLTIQCQVDSQVTMMFWYRQQPGQSLTLIATANQGSEATYESGFVIDKFPISRPNLTFSTLTVSNMSPEDSSIYLCSVGHREGGEHGYTFGSGTRLTVV.

The chain has TRBV10-3 and TRBJ1-1, with D uncertain. Germline CDR1 and CDR2: ENHRY and SYGVKD. This CDR3 has 15 amino acids. V shed 3 bases and J shed 0 bases, with 11 bases lying between them. The CDR3 loop is CAISDVGSVNTEAFF. DNA for the CDR3: TGTGCCATCAGTGACGTCGGCAGTGTGAACACTGAAGCTTTCTTT.

Comments on this clonotype: A read error may produce the germline difference seen at one junction end. The chain carries TRBV4-2 and TRBJ2-2; D unresolved. The CDR3 sequence is 14 residues long. Germline CDR1 LGHNA, CDR2 YNFKEQ. The CDR3 DNA reads as TGCGCCAGCAGCCAAGAGATTATTGGCGGGGAGCTGTTTTTT. This gives the protein CASSQEIIGGELFF.

The chain joins TRBV5-4 to TRBJ2-1; no clear D. Germline loops: CDR1 SGHNT, CDR2 YYREEE (reference sequence). Trimming pared 1 base from V and 8 bases from J, leaving 4 bases between. This CDR3 comprises 11 residues. The CDR3 reads CASSLFDEQFF. In DNA form, the CDR3 reads TGTGCCAGCAGCTTGTTTGATGAGCAGTTCTTC.

The rearrangement uses TRBV12-3 or TRBV12-4 and TRBJ2-3, with D unclear. V was cut by 3 bases and J by 1 base, with 11 bases left in between. The CDR3 is 15 amino acids. Here the CDR3 DNA reads TGTGCCAGCAGTTTTGGGTGGGGTGGCACAGATACGCAGTATTTT. Translating it yields CASSFGWGGTDTQYF.

This CDR3 is CATSRDQRTGLGEQFF. CDR3 coding DNA: TGTGCCACCAGCAGAGATCAGAGGACAGGGTTGGGTGAGCAGTTCTTC. The chain joins TRBV15 to TRBJ2-1; the match to TRBD1 covers 8 bases. J lost 9 bases, V lost 0 bases, and 10 bases had no gene match. The CDR3 has 16 residues. Germline CDR1 LNHNV, CDR2 YYDKDF (reference sequence).